This TCR beta chain comes out of a study of blood T cell repertoires in COVID-19. Study-wide context: Material from acute and convalescent COVID-19 was sourced from the United States, Italy and Spain.

Seattle patient enrollment occurred during active infection, with longitudinal follow-up thereafter. TCRdb keeps only in-frame clones here, not all; method: immunoSEQ multiplex PCR. The sample holds about 350,000 clones; 70% to 90% are singletons and the top ten take roughly 7.1%. This TCR came from a woman in her sixties with COVID-19, enrolled during active disease. Sequencing input: peripheral blood.

CDR3 sequence reads: CASSPSGQGNYGYTF. CDR3 coding DNA: TGTGCCAGCAGCCCCTCGGGACAGGGGAACTATGGCTACACCTTC. The V and J genes are TRBV7-9 and TRBJ1-2, with TRBD1 identical over 10 bases. The CDR3 is made up of 15 amino acids. V gave up 5 bases and J gave up 2 bases; unmatched junction bases: 5. The germline CDR1 and CDR2 sequences are SEHNR and FQNEAQ (reference sequence).